The T cell receptor beta chain under discussion was sequenced for a study of cytotoxic CD8 clonotypes in ibrutinib-treated CLL. Study-wide background: After a median roughly twelve months on treatment (6 to 36), response samples were drawn. Mean productive templates were around 260,000; mean productive rearrangements were 94,082. Findings and caveats of the study: At ibrutinib response, clonality increased, and at progression it declined back toward baseline.

The table lists this clone with a few counts. Its antigen is still unknown. TCRdb keeps only in-frame clones here, not all; method: immunoSEQ multiplex PCR. In the table there are approximately 92,000 clones, approximately 77% of which are singletons. In germline, CDR1 is LGHNA, CDR2 YNFKEQ. V lost 2 bases and J lost 1; bases outside the gene matches: 5. CDR3 length: 16 amino acids. This specimen consisted of PBMCs, obtained after 24 months of ibrutinib treatment. The TCR was taken from a human donor with chronic lymphocytic leukemia. V and J are TRBV4-2 and TRBJ1-1; 9 nucleotides line up with TRBD1. DNA of the CDR3: TGTGCCAGCAGCCAATTAACAGGGGGCCGGAACACTGAAGCTTTCTTT. The encoded protein is CASSQLTGGRNTEAFF.